These T cell receptor beta chains were read from a single sample in a study of neurological immune-mediated disorders. MiXCR, applied by TCRdb to the 5' RACE reads, yields one record per CDR3 protein. The sample consists of about 57,000 distinct CDR3 sequences, about 11% of them appearing once. Sequencing was carried out using PBMCs. The receptors were gathered from a male donor with HTLV-1-associated myelopathy (HAM/TSP). Each CDR3 is given with its conserved first and last residue. A D gene is named only where the DNA matches it firmly. Size is stated for part of the rows, as once, few or many counts, or as a class when the clone is expanded.

v_call	j_call	clone_size	d_call	cdr3_nt	cdr3_aa
TRBV6-5	TRBJ2-3	-	-	TGTGCCAGCAGTTACGGGAGAAGCACAGATACGCAGTATTTT	CASSYGRSTDTQYF
TRBV20-1	TRBJ2-3	many	-	TGCAGTGCTCTCGGTCGGTCGGATACGCAGTATTTT	CSALGRSDTQYF
TRBV12-3/TRBV12-4	TRBJ2-3	many	-	TGTGCCAGCAGTTTCCAGCGGGGCACAGATACGCAGTATTTT	CASSFQRGTDTQYF
TRBV28	TRBJ2-7	few	TRBD1	TGTGCCAGCAGTTTAACCCGCGACAGGGGTGGCGAGCAGTACTTC	CASSLTRDRGGEQYF
TRBV28	TRBJ2-6	medium-sized	-	TGTGCCAGCAGTCCCCAGGGGTCTGGGGCCAACGTCCTGACTTTC	CASSPQGSGANVLTF
TRBV20-1	TRBJ2-2	many	TRBD1	TGCAGTGCTAGAGATTGGGACAGGGCGCCAGGGGAGCTGTTTTTT	CSARDWDRAPGELFF
TRBV9	TRBJ1-5	few	-	TGTGCCAGCAGCGTAGGAGACAGCTATCAGCCCCAGCATTTT	CASSVGDSYQPQHF
TRBV10-3	TRBJ1-4	many	TRBD1	TGTGCCATCGGGGACAGGGCAACTAATGAAAAACTGTTTTTT	CAIGDRATNEKLFF
TRBV7-2	TRBJ1-4	many	-	TGTGCCAGCAGCCCACAGGACGAAAAACTGTTTTTT	CASSPQDEKLFF
TRBV20-1	TRBJ1-2	many	TRBD1	TGCAGTGCTAGAGTATTTGGCAGGGGGCGAGGAGGCTACACCTTC	CSARVFGRGRGGYTF
TRBV20-1	TRBJ1-3	many	-	TGCAGTGCTAGAGCTCGGATCATCTCTGGAAACACCATATATTTT	CSARARIISGNTIYF
TRBV5-6	TRBJ1-1	many	-	TGTGCCAGCAGCTTGGGAGGAGGGGAGAACACTGAAGCTTTCTTT	CASSLGGGENTEAFF
TRBV29-1	TRBJ2-5	many	TRBD2	TGCAGCGTTGAGTATAGCGGGGGACAACAAGAGACCCAGTACTTC	CSVEYSGGQQETQYF
TRBV7-9	TRBJ2-3	medium-sized	TRBD2	TGTGCCAGCAGCTCGACTAGCGGGGGGTCTGATACGCAGTATTTT	CASSSTSGGSDTQYF
TRBV6-2/TRBV6-3	TRBJ2-7	many	-	TGTGCCAGCACCCGGGGGCTACTCCCCACATACGAGCAGTACTTC	CASTRGLLPTYEQYF
TRBV5-1	TRBJ2-2	many	TRBD2	TGCGCCAGCAGCGTTAGCGGGGGGGGCTTCAACACCGGGGAGCTGTTTTTT	CASSVSGGGFNTGELFF
TRBV5-1	TRBJ1-6	many	-	TGCGCCAGCAGCTTTCCCGGGCCAGGAAATAATTCACCCCTCCACTTT	CASSFPGPGNNSPLHF
TRBV15	TRBJ2-3	many	-	TGTGCCACCAGCCCAAGGGATAGTATCGCAGATACGCAGTATTTT	CATSPRDSIADTQYF
TRBV7-2	TRBJ2-5	many	-	TGTGCCAGCAGCCCAACGGAGGGACAAGAGACCCAGTACTTC	CASSPTEGQETQYF
TRBV5-6	TRBJ2-5	many	TRBD1	TGTGCCAGCAGCTTGGACAGGGGGCGCGGGGAGACCCAGTACTTC	CASSLDRGRGETQYF
TRBV20-1	TRBJ2-7	many	-	TGCAGTGCTAGAGTTCCCTCAGCGGTCTACGAGCAGTACTTC	CSARVPSAVYEQYF
TRBV28	TRBJ2-3	many	-	TGTGCCAGCAGTTTGATGACATTAACCGATACGCAGTATTTT	CASSLMTLTDTQYF
TRBV7-9	TRBJ2-5	many	-	TGTGCCAGCAGCTTAGGGTCTGGCGGATGGGGCTCAGAGACCCAGTACTTC	CASSLGSGGWGSETQYF
TRBV5-1	TRBJ2-5	many	TRBD2	TGCGCCAGCAGCTTGGTGCTAGCGGGGGGTCGAGAGACCCAGTACTTC	CASSLVLAGGRETQYF
TRBV15	TRBJ1-6	many	-	TGTGCCACCAGCATACAGGGAGAACGATCACCCCTCCACTTT	CATSIQGERSPLHF
TRBV12-3/TRBV12-4	TRBJ1-1	many	TRBD1	TGTGCCAGCAGCCAGACAGGGATCACTGAAGCTTTCTTT	CASSQTGITEAFF
TRBV9	TRBJ2-1	many	-	TGTGCCAGCAGCGTAGGGGGGGTAGGGTCCTACAATGAGCAGTTCTTC	CASSVGGVGSYNEQFF
TRBV15	TRBJ2-7	many	TRBD1	TGTGCCACCAACAAGGACAGGGGGGTCCCCTACGAGCAGTACTTC	CATNKDRGVPYEQYF
TRBV5-1	TRBJ2-7	-	-	TGCGCCAGCAGCTTGACATTAGCAGTTCCCCCTATCTACGAGCAGTACTTC	CASSLTLAVPPIYEQYF
TRBV3-1	TRBJ2-1	-	TRBD2	TGTGCCAGCACCAGCCAGGAGCGGGGGGCCAGCAATGAGCAGTTCTTC	CASTSQERGASNEQFF
TRBV3-1	TRBJ1-2	many	-	TGTGCCAGCAGCCTCCTCCACCATTTCGATGGCTACACCTTC	CASSLLHHFDGYTF
TRBV3-1	TRBJ2-5	many	TRBD1	TGTGCCAGCAGCCCCCGCCGGACAGGGTCCCAGAGGACCCAGTACTTC	CASSPRRTGSQRTQYF
TRBV30	TRBJ1-2	few	-	TGTGCCTGGAAGGGGGAAGACTATGGCTACACCTTC	CAWKGEDYGYTF
TRBV6-6	TRBJ1-4	many	-	TGTGCCAGCAGACCTACGGGGGAAAAACTGTTTTTT	CASRPTGEKLFF
TRBV27	TRBJ1-1	many	-	TGTGCCAGCAGTTTGGGAGGGGTTACTGAAGCTTTCTTT	CASSLGGVTEAFF